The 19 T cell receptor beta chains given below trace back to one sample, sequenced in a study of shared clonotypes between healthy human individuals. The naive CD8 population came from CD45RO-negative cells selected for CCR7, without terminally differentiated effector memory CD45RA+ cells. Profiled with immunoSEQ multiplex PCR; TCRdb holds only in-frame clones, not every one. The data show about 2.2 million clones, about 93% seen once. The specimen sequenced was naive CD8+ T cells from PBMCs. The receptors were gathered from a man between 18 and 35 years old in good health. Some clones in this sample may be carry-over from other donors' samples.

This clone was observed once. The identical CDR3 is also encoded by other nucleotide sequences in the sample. This CDR3 is CASSIGEKLFF. CDR3 in DNA: TGTGCCAGTAGTATTGGTGAAAAACTGTTTTTT. This chain connects TRBV19 to TRBJ1-4; D gene ambiguous. V lost 3 bases, J lost 7 bases, and 3 bases lay in between. The length of the CDR3 is 11 residues. Germline V CDR1 and CDR2: LNHDA, SQIVND (reference sequence).

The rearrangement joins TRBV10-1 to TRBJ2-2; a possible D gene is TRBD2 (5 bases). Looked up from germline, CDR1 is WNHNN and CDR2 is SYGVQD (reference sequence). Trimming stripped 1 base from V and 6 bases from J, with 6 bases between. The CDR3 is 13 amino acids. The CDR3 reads CASSEFSAGELFF. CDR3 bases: TGCGCCAGCAGTGAGTTTAGCGCCGGGGAGCTGTTTTTT.

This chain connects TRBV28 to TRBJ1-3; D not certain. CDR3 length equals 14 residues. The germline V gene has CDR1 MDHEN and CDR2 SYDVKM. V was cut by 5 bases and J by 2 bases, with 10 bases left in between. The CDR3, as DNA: TGTGCCAGCAGTCTCCGCCGTCCTGGAAACACCATATATTTT. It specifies CASSLRRPGNTIYF.

This chain's CDR3 is CASSLKEGSNQPQHF. For the CDR3, the DNA is TGTGCCAGCAGTTTAAAAGAGGGGAGCAATCAGCCCCAGCATTTT. The rearrangement joins TRBV27 to TRBJ1-5; TRBD1 is a possible D gene (5 bases). The germline gives CDR1 MNHEY, CDR2 SMNVEV (reference sequence). V was trimmed by 2 bases and J by 1 base, leaving 9 bases between them. CDR3 size: 15 residues.

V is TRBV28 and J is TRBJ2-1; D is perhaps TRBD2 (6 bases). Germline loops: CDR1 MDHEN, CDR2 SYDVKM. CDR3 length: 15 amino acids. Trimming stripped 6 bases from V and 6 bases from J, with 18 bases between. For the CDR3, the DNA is TGTGCCAGCAGGACCGGGACTTCTAGTTTCAATGAGCAGTTCTTC. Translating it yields CASRTGTSSFNEQFF.

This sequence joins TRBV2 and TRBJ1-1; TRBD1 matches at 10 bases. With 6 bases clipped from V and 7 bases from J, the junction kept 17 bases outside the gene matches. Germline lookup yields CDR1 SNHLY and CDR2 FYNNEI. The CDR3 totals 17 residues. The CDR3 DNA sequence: TGTGCCAGCAGCGAACCCGGGACAGGGGACGATACTAGTGAAGCTTTCTTT. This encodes CASSEPGTGDDTSEAFF.

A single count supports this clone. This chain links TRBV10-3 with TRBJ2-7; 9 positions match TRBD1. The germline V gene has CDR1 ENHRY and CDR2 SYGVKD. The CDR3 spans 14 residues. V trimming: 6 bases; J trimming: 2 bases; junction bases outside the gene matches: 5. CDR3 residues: CAIRSGTGTYEQYF. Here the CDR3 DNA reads TGTGCCATCAGGTCCGGGACAGGGACCTACGAGCAGTACTTC.

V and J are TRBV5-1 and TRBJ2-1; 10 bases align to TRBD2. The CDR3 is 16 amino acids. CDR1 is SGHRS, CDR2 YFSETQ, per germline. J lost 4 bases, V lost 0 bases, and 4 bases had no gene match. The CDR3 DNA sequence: TGCGCCAGCAGCTTGGACCTAGCGGGAGCTTACAATGAGCAGTTCTTC. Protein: CASSLDLAGAYNEQFF. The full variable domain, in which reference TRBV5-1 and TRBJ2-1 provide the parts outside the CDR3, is KAGVTQTPRYLIKTRGQQVTLSCSPISGHRSVSWYQQTPGQGLQFLFEYFSETQRNKGNFPGRFSGRQFSNSRSEMNVSTLELGDSALYLCASSLDLAGAYNEQFFGPGTRLTVL.

In DNA form, the CDR3 reads TGTGCCTGGAGTTTCGGGGAGACTGGAAACACCATATATTTT. As protein: CAWSFGETGNTIYF. V usage is TRBV30 and J usage is TRBJ1-3; the D is unclear. The CDR3 runs 14 residues. With 2 bases removed from V and 2 bases from J, the gap between germline ends came to 10 bases. CDR1 is GTSNPN and CDR2 is SVGIG in the germline V gene (reference sequence).

Here the CDR3 DNA reads TGTGCCAGCAGCGGAGGACTAGCGGGAGTGATCTACGAGCAGTACTTC. Encoded protein: CASSGGLAGVIYEQYF. The chain combines TRBV7-9 with TRBJ2-7; TRBD2 agrees at 13 bases. V was clipped by 5 bases and J by 3 bases; unmatched bases: 7. Germline V gene data show CDR1 as SEHNR and CDR2 as FQNEAQ (reference sequence). The CDR3 has 16 residues.

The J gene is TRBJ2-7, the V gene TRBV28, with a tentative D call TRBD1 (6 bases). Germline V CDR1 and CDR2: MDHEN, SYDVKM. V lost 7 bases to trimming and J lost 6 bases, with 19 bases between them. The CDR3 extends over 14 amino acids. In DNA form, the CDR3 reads TGTGCCAGCATCAAAGGGGGACATGTGGGCGAGCAGTACTTC. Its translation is CASIKGGHVGEQYF.

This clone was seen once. As DNA, the CDR3 is TGTGCCAGCAGCTCCCCGGATAGCGGCACAGATACGCAGTATTTT. It codes for CASSSPDSGTDTQYF. The gene calls are TRBV5-4 and TRBJ2-3, with D tentatively TRBD2 (5 bases). Between the trimmed V and J ends, which lost 3 bases and 1 base, there was a span of 12 bases. Germline values: CDR1 SGHNT, CDR2 YYREEE (reference sequence). The CDR3 spans 15 residues.

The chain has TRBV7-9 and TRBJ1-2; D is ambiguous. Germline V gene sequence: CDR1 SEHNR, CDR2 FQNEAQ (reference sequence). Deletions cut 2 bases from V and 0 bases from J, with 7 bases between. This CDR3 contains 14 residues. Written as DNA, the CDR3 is TGTGCCAGCAGCTTACTAAGTCCTAACTATGGCTACACCTTC. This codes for CASSLLSPNYGYTF.

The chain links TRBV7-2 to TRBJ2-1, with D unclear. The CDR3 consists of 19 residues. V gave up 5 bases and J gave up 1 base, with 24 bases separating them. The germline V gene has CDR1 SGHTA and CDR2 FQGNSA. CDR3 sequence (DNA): TGTGCCAGCAGCAACGCCGACCAAGACCGCGGCCCGTCCTACAATGAGCAGTTCTTC. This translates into CASSNADQDRGPSYNEQFF.

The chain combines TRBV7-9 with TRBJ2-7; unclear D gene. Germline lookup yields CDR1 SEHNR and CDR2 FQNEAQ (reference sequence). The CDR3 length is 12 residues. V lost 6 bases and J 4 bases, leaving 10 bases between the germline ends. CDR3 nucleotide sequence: TGTGCCAGCAGAACCGACGAGTACGAGCAGTACTTC. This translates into CASRTDEYEQYF.

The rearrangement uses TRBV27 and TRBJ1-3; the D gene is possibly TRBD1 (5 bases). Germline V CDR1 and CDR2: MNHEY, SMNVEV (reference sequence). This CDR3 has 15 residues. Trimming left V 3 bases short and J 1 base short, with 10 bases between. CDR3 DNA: TGTGCCAGCAGTTTGGCAGGGTCATCTGGAAACACCATATATTTT. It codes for CASSLAGSSGNTIYF.

The CDR3 protein is CASSVDLGNGYTF. The CDR3 DNA follows: TGTGCCAGCAGCGTAGACCTAGGGAATGGCTACACCTTC. V and J are TRBV9 and TRBJ1-2; no reliable D call. Trimming pared 0 bases from V and 6 bases from J, leaving 9 bases between. CDR3 length: 13 amino acids. The V gene's germline CDR1 is SGDLS and CDR2 YYNGEE.

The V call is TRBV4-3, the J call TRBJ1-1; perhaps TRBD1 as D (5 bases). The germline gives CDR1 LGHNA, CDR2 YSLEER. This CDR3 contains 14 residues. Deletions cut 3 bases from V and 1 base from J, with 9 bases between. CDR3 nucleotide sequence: TGCGCCAGCAGCCACCTGACAGAGAACACTGAAGCTTTCTTT. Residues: CASSHLTENTEAFF.

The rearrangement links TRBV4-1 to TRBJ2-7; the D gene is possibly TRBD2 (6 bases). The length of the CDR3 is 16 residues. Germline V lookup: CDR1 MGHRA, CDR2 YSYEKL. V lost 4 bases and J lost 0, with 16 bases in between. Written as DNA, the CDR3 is TGCGCCAGCAGCCCTTTGTTTCCGGGGGACTCCTACGAGCAGTACTTC. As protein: CASSPLFPGDSYEQYF.